The following is a T cell receptor (beta chain) sequence with its context. Its antigen is still unknown. Clinical symptoms, serum thyroxine and TRAb, thyroid ultrasound and orbital computed tomography were used for the diagnoses. The data derive from a study of T cells in Graves' hyperthyroidism and ophthalmopathy. This CDR3 contains 15 residues. Trimming at V came to 4 bases and at J to 7 bases, leaving 11 bases not matched to a gene. Germline CDR1 reads SGHKS; CDR2 reads YYEKEE (reference sequence). Amplified regions were TCR beta CDR3 sequences from RNA transcripts. Using the HTBI primer set, a first-round RT-PCR was run on the TCR CDR3. One entry per CDR3 protein, called by TCRdb with MiXCR from the multiplex PCR reads. The sample yields hundreds of thousands of distinct CDR3 sequences, 12% to 15% seen once. Whole-study findings and limits: A model built on 13 V-J features separated ophthalmopathy from stable hyperthyroidism.

Material: blood. This sequence originates from a woman aged 18-30 years with Graves' hyperthyroidism. The chain couples TRBV5-5 to TRBJ2-1; 7 bases line up with TRBD1. CDR3 DNA sequence: TGTGCCAGCAGCCTATCAGGGGGTAACTTGAATGAGCAGTTCTTC. This sequence encodes CASSLSGGNLNEQFF. Filled out from reference TRBV5-5 and TRBJ2-1, the complete variable domain reads DAGVTQSPTHLIKTRGQQVTLRCSPISGHKSVSWYQQVLGQGPQFIFQYYEKEERGRGNFPDRFSARQFPNYSSELNVNALLLGDSALYLCASSLSGGNLNEQFFGPGTRLTVL.